The clone carrying this T cell receptor (beta chain) was counted at least ten times. Its matching antigen is unknown. Germline V gene sequence: CDR1 SGHRS, CDR2 YFSETQ. There are 13 residues in the CDR3. The V and J ends lost 7 bases and 1 base respectively, with 12 bases between them. The data are from a study of identical twins. General study results and limits: The study drew conclusions from cross-sectional statistical analysis, not from following the same donors. The study found that models underestimated out-of-frame TCR alpha sharing in monozygotic twins.

Through template switching, a universal primer site was introduced, and the cDNA contained unique molecular identifiers. MiXCR was run by TCRdb on the 5' RACE reads, yielding one entry per CDR3 protein. The sample holds 150,000 or so distinct CDR3 sequences; roughly 3.5% are singletons and the top ten take 8.1%. The chain carries TRBV5-1 and TRBJ2-7; D uncertain. The source is a young man in good health. Sequenced sample: memory T cells sorted from blood. CDR3 sequence (DNA): TGCGCCAGCTCCCAGGACGGATCCTACGAGCAGTACTTC. It yields the protein CASSQDGSYEQYF.